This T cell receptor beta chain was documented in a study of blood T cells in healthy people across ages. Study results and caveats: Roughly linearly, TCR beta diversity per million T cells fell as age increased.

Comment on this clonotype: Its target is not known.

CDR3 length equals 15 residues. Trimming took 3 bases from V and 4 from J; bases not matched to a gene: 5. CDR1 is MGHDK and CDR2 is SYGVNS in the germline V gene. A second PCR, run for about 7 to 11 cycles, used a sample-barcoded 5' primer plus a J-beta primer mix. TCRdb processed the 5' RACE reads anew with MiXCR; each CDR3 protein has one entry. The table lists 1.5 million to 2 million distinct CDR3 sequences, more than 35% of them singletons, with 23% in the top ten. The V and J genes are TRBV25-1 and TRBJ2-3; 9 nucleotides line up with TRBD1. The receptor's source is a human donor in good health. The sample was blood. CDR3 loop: CASSEGTGPPDTQYF. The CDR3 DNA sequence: TGTGCCAGCAGTGAGGGGACAGGGCCCCCAGATACGCAGTATTTT.